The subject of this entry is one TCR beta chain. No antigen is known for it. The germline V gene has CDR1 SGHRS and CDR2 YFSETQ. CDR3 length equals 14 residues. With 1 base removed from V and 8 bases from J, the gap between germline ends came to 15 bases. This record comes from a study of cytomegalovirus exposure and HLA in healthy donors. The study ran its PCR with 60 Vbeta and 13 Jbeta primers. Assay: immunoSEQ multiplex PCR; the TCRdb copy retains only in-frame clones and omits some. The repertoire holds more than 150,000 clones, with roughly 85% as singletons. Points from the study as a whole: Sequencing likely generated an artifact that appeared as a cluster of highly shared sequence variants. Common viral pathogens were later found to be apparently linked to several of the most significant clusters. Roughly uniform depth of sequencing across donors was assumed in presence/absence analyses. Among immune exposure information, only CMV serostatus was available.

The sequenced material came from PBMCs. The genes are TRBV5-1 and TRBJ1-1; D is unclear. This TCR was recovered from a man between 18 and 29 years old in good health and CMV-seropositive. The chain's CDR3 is CASSLTTLGGEAFF. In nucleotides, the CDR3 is TGCGCCAGCAGCTTGACGACCCTCGGAGGGGAAGCTTTCTTT.